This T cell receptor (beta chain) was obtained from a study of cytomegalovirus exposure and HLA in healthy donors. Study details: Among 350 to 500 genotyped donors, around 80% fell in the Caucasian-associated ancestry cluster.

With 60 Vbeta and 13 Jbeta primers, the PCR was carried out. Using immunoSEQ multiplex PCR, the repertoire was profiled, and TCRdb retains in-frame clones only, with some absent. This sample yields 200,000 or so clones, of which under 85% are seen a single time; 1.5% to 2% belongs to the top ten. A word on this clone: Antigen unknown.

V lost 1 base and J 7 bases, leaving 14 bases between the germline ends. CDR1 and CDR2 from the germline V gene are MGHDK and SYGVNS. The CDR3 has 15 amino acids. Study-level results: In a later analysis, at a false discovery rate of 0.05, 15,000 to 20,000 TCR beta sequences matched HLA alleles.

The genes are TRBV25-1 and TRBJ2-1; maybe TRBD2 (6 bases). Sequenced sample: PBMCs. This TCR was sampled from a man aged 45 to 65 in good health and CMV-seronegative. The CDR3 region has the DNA TGTGCCAGCAGTGAATGGGGGGACCCTGGGAATGAGCAGTTCTTC. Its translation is CASSEWGDPGNEQFF.